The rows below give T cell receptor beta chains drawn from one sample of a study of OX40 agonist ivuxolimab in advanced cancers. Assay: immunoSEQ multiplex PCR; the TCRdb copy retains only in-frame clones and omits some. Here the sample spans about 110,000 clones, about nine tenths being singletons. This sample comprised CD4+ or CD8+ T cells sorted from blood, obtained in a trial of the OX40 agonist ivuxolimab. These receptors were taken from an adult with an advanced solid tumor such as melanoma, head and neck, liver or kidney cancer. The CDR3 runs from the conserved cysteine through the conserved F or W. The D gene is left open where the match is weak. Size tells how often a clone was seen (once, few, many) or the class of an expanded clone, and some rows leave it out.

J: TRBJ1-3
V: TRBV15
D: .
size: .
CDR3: CATSPGWSGNTIYF
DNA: TGTGCCACCAGCCCGGGTTGGTCGGGAAACACCATATATTTT

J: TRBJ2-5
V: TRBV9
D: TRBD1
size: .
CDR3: CASSGTGTGSLETQYF
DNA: TGTGCCAGCAGCGGAACCGGGACAGGGTCTCTGGAGACCCAGTACTTC

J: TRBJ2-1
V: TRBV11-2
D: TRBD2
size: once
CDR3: CASSFQTSDTQFF
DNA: TGTGCCAGCAGCTTCCAGACTAGCGACACGCAGTTCTTC

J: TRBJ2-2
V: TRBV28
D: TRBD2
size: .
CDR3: CASSSQRGAYYTGELFF
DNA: TGTGCCAGCAGTTCCCAGCGGGGGGCTTACTACACCGGGGAGCTGTTTTTT

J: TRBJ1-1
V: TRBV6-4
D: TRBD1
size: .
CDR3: CASSQGTGREAFF
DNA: TGTGCCAGCAGCCAAGGGACAGGTCGGGAAGCTTTCTTT

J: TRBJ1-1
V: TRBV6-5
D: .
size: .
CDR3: CASSYSSTEAFF
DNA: TGTGCCAGCAGTTACTCGAGCACTGAAGCTTTCTTT

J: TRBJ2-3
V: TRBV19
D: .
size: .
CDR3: CASSIGTVTSTDTQYF
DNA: TGTGCCAGTAGTATCGGGACTGTCACTAGCACAGATACGCAGTATTTT

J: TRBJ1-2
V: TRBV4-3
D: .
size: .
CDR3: CASSQSQQRDYGYTF
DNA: TGCGCCAGCAGCCAAAGCCAACAGAGGGATTATGGCTACACCTTC

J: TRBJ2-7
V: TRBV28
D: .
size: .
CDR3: CASSFLRAYEQYF
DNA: TGTGCCAGCAGTTTCCTCAGGGCCTACGAGCAGTACTTC

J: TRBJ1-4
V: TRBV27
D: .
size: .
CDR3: CASSPRRSQVEKLFF
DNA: TGTGCCAGCAGTCCCAGACGAAGCCAGGTTGAAAAACTGTTTTTT

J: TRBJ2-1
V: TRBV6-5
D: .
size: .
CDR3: CASSSDSTRSYNEQFF
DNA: TGTGCCAGCAGTTCGGACTCGACGCGGTCCTACAATGAGCAGTTCTTC

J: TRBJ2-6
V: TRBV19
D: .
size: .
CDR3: CASSIVPGSGANVLTF
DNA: TGTGCCAGTAGTATAGTTCCTGGTTCTGGGGCCAACGTCCTGACTTTC

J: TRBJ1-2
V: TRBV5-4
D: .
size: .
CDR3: CASSLWQGNYGYTF
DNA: TGTGCCAGCAGCTTGTGGCAGGGAAACTATGGCTACACCTTC

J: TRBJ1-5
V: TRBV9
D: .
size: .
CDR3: CASSVGLQKERNQPQHF
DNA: TGTGCCAGCAGCGTAGGTCTGCAGAAAGAACGCAATCAGCCCCAGCATTTT

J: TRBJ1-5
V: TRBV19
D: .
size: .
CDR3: CAQTLEINNQPQHF
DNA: TGTGCCCAGACTTTGGAGATTAACAATCAGCCCCAGCATTTT

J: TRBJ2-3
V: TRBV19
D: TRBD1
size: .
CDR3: CASSIGTGSGDTQYF
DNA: TGTGCCAGTAGTATAGGGACAGGGAGTGGGGATACGCAGTATTTT

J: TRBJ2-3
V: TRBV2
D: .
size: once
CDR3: CASSGRADDTQYF
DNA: TGTGCCAGCAGTGGTCGGGCGGATGATACGCAGTATTTT

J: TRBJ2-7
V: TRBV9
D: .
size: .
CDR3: CASSVASGLFYEQYF
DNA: TGTGCCAGCAGCGTAGCTTCCGGACTATTTTACGAGCAGTACTTC

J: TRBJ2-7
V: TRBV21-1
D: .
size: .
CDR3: CASIHSPYEQYF
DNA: TGTGCCAGCATCCACAGCCCCTACGAGCAGTACTTC

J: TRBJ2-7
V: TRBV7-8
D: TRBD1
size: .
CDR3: CASSLGTGSYEQYF
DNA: TGTGCCAGCAGCTTAGGGACAGGATCCTACGAGCAGTACTTC

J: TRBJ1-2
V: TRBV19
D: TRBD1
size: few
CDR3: CASSTVRQGDGYTF
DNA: TGTGCCAGTAGTACGGTCAGACAGGGGGATGGCTACACCTTC

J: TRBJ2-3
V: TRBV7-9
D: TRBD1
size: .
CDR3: CASSYGQGASDTQYF
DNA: TGTGCCAGCAGCTACGGACAGGGCGCATCAGATACGCAGTATTTT

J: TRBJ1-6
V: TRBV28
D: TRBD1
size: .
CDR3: CASSPGTGGSPLHF
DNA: TGTGCCAGCAGTCCAGGGACAGGTGGCTCACCCCTCCACTTT

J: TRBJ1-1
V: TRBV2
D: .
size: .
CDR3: CASSEDRTGPRRAFF
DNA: TGTGCCAGCAGTGAAGACCGCACAGGGCCCAGGAGGGCTTTCTTT

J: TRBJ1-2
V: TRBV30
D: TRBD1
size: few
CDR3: CAWGQDRGEGYTF
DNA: TGTGCCTGGGGCCAAGACAGGGGGGAAGGCTACACCTTC

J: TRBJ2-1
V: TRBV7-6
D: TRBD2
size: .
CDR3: CASSLERGLDEQFF
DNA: TGTGCCAGCAGCTTAGAACGCGGACTAGATGAGCAGTTCTTC

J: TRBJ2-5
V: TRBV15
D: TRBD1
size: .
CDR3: CATSRDRGLWETQYF
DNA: TGTGCCACCAGCAGGGACAGGGGGCTGTGGGAGACCCAGTACTTC

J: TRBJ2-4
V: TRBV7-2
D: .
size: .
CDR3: CASSSRPEHSIQYF
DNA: TGTGCCAGCAGCTCAAGACCCGAGCACAGCATTCAGTACTTC

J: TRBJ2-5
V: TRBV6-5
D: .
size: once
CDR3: CASSYSRSWYF
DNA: TGTGCCAGCAGTTACTCGAGAAGCTGGTACTTC

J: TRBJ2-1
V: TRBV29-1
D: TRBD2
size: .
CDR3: CSVALAGGNVEQFF
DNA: TGCAGCGTTGCCCTAGCGGGGGGTAATGTGGAGCAGTTCTTC

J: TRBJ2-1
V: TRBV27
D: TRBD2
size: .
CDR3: CASSLALGIAGEIDEQFF
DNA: TGTGCCAGCAGTTTAGCCCTTGGGATAGCGGGAGAGATTGATGAGCAGTTCTTC

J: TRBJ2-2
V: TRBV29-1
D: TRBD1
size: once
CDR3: CSVSGTGSTGELFF
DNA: TGCAGCGTTTCCGGGACAGGGTCCACCGGGGAGCTGTTTTTT

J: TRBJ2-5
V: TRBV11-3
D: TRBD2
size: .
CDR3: CASSLDGKGGETQYF
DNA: TGTGCCAGCAGCTTAGATGGGAAGGGAGGGGAGACCCAGTACTTC

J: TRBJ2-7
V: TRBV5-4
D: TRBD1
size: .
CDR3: CASSLRDRVTEQYF
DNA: TGTGCCAGCAGCTTGAGAGACAGGGTGACCGAGCAGTACTTC

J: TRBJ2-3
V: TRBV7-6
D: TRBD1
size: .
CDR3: CASSPDRVRADTQYF
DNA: TGTGCCAGCAGCCCTGACAGGGTTCGGGCAGATACGCAGTATTTT

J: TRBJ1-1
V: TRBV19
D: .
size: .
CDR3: CASRDTSNTEAFF
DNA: TGTGCCAGCAGGGACACATCGAACACTGAAGCTTTCTTT

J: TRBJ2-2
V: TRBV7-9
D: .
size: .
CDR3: CASSIQVRRAGELFF
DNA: TGTGCCAGCAGCATACAGGTTCGAAGAGCCGGGGAGCTGTTTTTT

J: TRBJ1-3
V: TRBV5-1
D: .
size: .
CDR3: CASSRPSGSGNTIYF
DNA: TGCGCCAGCAGTCGACCTTCGGGATCTGGAAACACCATATATTTT

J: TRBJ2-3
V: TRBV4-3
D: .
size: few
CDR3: CASSQDGRGDTQYF
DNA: TGCGCCAGCAGCCAAGATGGCCGAGGGGATACGCAGTATTTT

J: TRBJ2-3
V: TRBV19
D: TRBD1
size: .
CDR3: CASSTTGTETDTQYF
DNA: TGTGCCAGTAGTACAACCGGGACAGAAACAGATACGCAGTATTTT

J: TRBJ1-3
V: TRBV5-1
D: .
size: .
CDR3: CASSLASGSRGNTIYF
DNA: TGCGCCAGCAGCTTGGCCTCGGGATCGAGGGGGAACACCATATATTTT

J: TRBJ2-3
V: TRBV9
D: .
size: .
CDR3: CASSVGTGSTDTQYF
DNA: TGTGCCAGCAGCGTAGGTACAGGGAGCACAGATACGCAGTATTTT

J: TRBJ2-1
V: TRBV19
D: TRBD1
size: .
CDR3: CASTDRGSGSYNEQFF
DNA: TGTGCCAGTACTGACAGGGGTAGCGGCTCCTACAATGAGCAGTTCTTC

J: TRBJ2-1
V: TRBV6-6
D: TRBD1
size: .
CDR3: CASSLGQGANEQFF
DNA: TGTGCCAGCAGTTTGGGACAGGGGGCGAATGAGCAGTTCTTC

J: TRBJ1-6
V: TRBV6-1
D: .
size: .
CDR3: CASLSSYNSPLHF
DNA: TGTGCCAGCCTGAGCTCCTATAATTCACCCCTCCACTTT

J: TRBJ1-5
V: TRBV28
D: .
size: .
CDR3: CASSFPGAGDQPQHF
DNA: TGTGCCAGCAGTTTTCCGGGGGCTGGCGATCAGCCCCAGCATTTT

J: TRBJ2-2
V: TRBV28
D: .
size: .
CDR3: CATGLLNTGELFF
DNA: TGTGCCACCGGACTACTGAACACCGGGGAGCTGTTTTTT

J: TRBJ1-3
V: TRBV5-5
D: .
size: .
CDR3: CASSLSPGRNSGNTIYF
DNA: TGTGCCAGCAGCTTATCCCCAGGACGCAATTCTGGAAACACCATATATTTT

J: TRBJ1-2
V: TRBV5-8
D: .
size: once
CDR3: CASSRTVGVSNYGYTF
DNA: TGTGCCAGCAGTCGCACCGTCGGGGTATCTAACTATGGCTACACCTTC

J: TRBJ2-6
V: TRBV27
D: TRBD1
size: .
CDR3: CASSSPRGQGYGANVLTF
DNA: TGTGCCAGCAGTTCCCCCAGGGGGCAGGGTTACGGGGCCAACGTCCTGACTTTC

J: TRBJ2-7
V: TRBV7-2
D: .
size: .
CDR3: CASSLVHPGPAYEQYF
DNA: TGTGCCAGCAGCTTAGTCCATCCGGGGCCGGCCTACGAGCAGTACTTC

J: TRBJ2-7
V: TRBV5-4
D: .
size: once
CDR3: CASSPDRFSYEQYF
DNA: TGTGCCAGCAGCCCTGACAGGTTTTCCTACGAGCAGTACTTC

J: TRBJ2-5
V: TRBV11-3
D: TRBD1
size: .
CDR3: CASSLRTGTREETQYF
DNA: TGTGCCAGCAGCTTACGGACAGGGACTCGGGAAGAGACCCAGTACTTC

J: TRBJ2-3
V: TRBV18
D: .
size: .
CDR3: CASSPLTRTDTQYF
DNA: TGTGCCAGCTCACCGCTCACTAGGACGGATACGCAGTATTTT

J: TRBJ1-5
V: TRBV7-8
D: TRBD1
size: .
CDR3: CASSPAATGRGQPQHF
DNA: TGTGCCAGCAGCCCAGCCGCGACAGGGAGGGGTCAGCCCCAGCATTTT

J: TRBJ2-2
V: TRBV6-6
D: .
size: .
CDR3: CASSLRTVYTGELFF
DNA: TGTGCCAGCAGTTTACGGACAGTCTACACCGGGGAGCTGTTTTTT

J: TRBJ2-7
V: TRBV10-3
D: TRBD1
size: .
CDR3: CAIRDRETHEQYF
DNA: TGTGCCATCAGGGACAGGGAAACCCACGAGCAGTACTTC

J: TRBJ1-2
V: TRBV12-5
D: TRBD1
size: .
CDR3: CASGLAQRGGADYGYTF
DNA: TGTGCTAGTGGTTTGGCCCAAAGAGGGGGCGCTGACTATGGCTACACCTTC